The source of this T cell receptor (beta chain) is a study of blood T cells in healthy people across ages. Germline V gene sequence: CDR1 MRHNA, CDR2 SNTAGT. Trimming removed 0 bases at V and 0 bases at J, with 6 bases between. The CDR3 runs to 15 residues. Study results and caveats: The recorded TCR beta diversity per million T cells decreased in a roughly linear manner with age. A strong correlation between TCR beta diversity and naive T cell percentage was seen.

Total RNA was extracted at no less than 6 micrograms per sample. Worth noting for this clonotype: Its target is not known.

Alongside a J-beta primer mix, a sample-barcoded 5' primer served in a second PCR lasting about 6 to 12 cycles. TCRdb re-analysed the 5' RACE reads in MiXCR, keeping a single row per CDR3 protein. This table has under 1,000,000 distinct CDR3 sequences, about half appearing once. Material: blood. This chain connects TRBV6-4 to TRBJ2-1; D call uncertain. The TCR originated in a man at least 80 years old in good health. CDR3 amino acids: CASSDSYSSYNEQFF. In DNA form, the CDR3 reads TGTGCCAGCAGTGACTCTTACAGCTCCTACAATGAGCAGTTCTTC.